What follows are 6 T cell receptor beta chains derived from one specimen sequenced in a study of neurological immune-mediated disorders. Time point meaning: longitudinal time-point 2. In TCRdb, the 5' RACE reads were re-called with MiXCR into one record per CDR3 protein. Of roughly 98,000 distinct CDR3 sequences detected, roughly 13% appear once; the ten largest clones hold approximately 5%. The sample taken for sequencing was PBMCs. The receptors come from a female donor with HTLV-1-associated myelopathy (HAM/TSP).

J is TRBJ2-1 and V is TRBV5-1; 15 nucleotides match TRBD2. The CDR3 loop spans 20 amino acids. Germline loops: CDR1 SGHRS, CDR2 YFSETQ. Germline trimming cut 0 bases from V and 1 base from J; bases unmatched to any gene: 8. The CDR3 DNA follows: TGCGCCAGCAGCTTGGCCCCGGGACTAGCGGGGGGCAATTCCTACAATGAGCAGTTCTTC. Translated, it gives CASSLAPGLAGGNSYNEQFF.

Here the CDR3 DNA reads TGTGCCAGCAGCGCACGGGGAGGGCGCACAGATACGCAGTATTTT. It is translated as CASSARGGRTDTQYF. V gene TRBV7-9 combines with J gene TRBJ2-3; 7 positions match TRBD2. The CDR3 totals 15 residues. The V gene end was trimmed by 5 bases and the J gene end by 1 base; junction bases not matched to a gene: 6. The germline CDR1 and CDR2 sequences are SEHNR and FQNEAQ (reference sequence).

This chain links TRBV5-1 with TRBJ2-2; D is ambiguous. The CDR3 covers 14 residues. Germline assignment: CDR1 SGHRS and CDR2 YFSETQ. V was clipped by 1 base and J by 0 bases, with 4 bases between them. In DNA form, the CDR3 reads TGCGCCAGCAGCTTGAGTCCGAACACCGGGGAGCTGTTTTTT. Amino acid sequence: CASSLSPNTGELFF.

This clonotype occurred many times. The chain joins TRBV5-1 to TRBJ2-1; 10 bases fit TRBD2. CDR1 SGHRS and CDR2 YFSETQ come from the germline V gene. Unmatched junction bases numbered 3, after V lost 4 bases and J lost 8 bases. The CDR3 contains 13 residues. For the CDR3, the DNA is TGCGCCAGCAGCAGCGGGGGGGCCGATGAGCAGTTCTTC. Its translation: CASSSGGADEQFF.

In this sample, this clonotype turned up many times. The CDR3 reads CASSYSTVGVYGYTF. For the CDR3, the DNA is TGTGCCAGCAGTTACTCCACGGTTGGAGTCTATGGCTACACCTTC. The genes are TRBV6-5 and TRBJ1-2; unclear D gene. Germline CDR1 MNHEY, CDR2 SVGAGI. The V end was cut by 0 bases, the J end by 4 bases, with 12 bases between. The CDR3 has 15 residues.

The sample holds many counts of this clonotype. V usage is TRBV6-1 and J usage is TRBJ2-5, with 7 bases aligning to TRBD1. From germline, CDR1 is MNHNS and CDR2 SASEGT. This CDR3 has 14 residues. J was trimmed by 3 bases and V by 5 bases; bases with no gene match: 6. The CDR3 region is CASSTGATEETQYF. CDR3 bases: TGTGCCAGCAGTACAGGGGCAACGGAAGAGACCCAGTACTTC.